The 3 T cell receptor beta chains given below trace back to one sample, sequenced in a study of T-cell reconstitution after alpha-beta-depleted transplantation in children. TCRbeta library preparation incorporated unique molecular identifiers. TCRdb processed the PCR reads anew with MiXCR; each CDR3 protein has one entry. The sample includes roughly 590,000 distinct CDR3 sequences, over 15% seen only once; the top ten take 1.1%. The input for sequencing was PBMCs from the stem cell graft donor, taken from the stem cell graft. The source of these receptors is a human donor who donated a stem cell graft to a child with acute myeloid leukemia.

There are many counts of this clonotype. The J gene is TRBJ2-7, the V gene TRBV20-1; D is possibly TRBD1 (5 bases). The CDR3 sequence is 15 residues long. Per germline, CDR1 DFQATT and CDR2 SNEGSKA (reference sequence). V was cut by 1 base and J by 0 bases, with 13 bases left in between. CDR3 amino acids: CSARVPGALSYEQYF. As DNA, the CDR3 is TGCAGTGCTAGAGTGCCTGGGGCCCTCTCCTACGAGCAGTACTTC.

This clonotype was seen many times. The chain employs TRBV6-1 and TRBJ1-1; no firm D call. Germline lookup yields CDR1 MNHNS and CDR2 SASEGT. Trimming stripped 7 bases from V and 0 bases from J, with 15 bases between. This CDR3 spans 15 amino acids. This CDR3 is CASTDRRAVNTEAFF. Here the CDR3 DNA reads TGTGCCAGCACCGACCGCCGGGCCGTGAACACTGAAGCTTTCTTT.

At least ten counts were recorded for this clonotype. The V call is TRBV7-2, the J call TRBJ2-1, with a possible D match to TRBD2 (6 bases). The ends were cut back, 4 bases at V and 7 bases at J, with 17 bases in the middle. The CDR3 covers 15 residues. Germline V gives CDR1 SGHTA, CDR2 FQGNSA. For the CDR3, the DNA is TGTGCCAGCAGCTCGTTAGGGGCTAGCGAGAATGAGCAGTTCTTC. Protein sequence: CASSSLGASENEQFF.